This T cell receptor beta chain was identified during a study of cytotoxic CD8 clonotypes in ibrutinib-treated CLL. The table came from immunoSEQ multiplex PCR; TCRdb's copy has only in-frame clones and leaves some out. Of around 160,000 clones listed, more than 70% are singletons. From germline, CDR1 is SNHLY and CDR2 FYNNEI. The CDR3 loop spans 14 amino acids. V lost 5 bases and J lost 1, with 11 bases in between. Here the sequenced sample was PBMCs, taken at disease progression, from a patient treated with ibrutinib. The sequence came from a human donor with chronic lymphocytic leukemia. V and J are TRBV2 and TRBJ1-2, with D possibly TRBD1 on 5 matching bases. CDR3 amino acids: CASSPDSNNYGYTF. The CDR3 nucleotides are TGTGCCAGCAGTCCTGACAGCAATAACTATGGCTACACCTTC. Full variable domain (rest looked up from reference TRBV2 and TRBJ1-2): EPEVTQTPSHQVTQMGQEVILRCVPISNHLYFYWYRQILGQKVEFLVSFYNNEISEKSEIFDDQFSVERPDGSNFTLKIRSTKLEDSAMYFCASSPDSNNYGYTFGSGTRLTVV.